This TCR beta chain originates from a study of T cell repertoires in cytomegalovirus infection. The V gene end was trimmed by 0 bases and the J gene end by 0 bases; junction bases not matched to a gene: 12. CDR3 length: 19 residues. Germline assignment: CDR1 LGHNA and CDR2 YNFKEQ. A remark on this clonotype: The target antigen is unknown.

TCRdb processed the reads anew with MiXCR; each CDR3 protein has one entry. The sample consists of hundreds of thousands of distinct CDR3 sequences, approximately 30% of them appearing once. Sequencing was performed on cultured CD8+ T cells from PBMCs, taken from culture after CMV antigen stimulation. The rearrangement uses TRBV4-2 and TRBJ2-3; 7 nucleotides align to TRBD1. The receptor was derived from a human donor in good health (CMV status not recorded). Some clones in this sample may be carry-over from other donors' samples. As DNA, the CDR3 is TGTGCCAGCAGCCAAGATAGTTTCGGGACAGCAACTAGCACAGATACGCAGTATTTT. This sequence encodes CASSQDSFGTATSTDTQYF.